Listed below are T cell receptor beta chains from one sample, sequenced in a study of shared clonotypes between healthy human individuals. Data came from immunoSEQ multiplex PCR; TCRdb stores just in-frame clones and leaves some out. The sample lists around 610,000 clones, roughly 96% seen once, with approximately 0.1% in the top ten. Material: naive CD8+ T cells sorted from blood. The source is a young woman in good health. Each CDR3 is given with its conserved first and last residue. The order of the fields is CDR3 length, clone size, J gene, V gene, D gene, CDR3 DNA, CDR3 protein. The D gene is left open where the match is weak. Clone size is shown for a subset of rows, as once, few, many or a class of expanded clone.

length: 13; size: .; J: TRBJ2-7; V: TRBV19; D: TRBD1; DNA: TGTGCCAGTACAGACAGGGTTAACTACGAGCAGTACTTC; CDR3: CASTDRVNYEQYF
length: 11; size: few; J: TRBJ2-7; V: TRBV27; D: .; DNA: TGTGCCAGTGTGGACGGCTACGAGCAGTACTTC; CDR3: CASVDGYEQYF
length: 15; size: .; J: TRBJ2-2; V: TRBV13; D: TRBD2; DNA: TGTGCCAGCAGCTCCGACGGTAGCGGGTCCGGGGAGCTGTTTTTT; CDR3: CASSSDGSGSGELFF
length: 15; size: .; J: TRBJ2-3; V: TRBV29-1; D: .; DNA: TGCAGCGCTTTCGACCCTGATAGCTGGGCAGATACGCAGTATTTT; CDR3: CSAFDPDSWADTQYF
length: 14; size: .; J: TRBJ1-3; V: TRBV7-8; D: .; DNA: TGTGCCAGCAGCCCAGGGGTGGCCGGAAACACCATATATTTT; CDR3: CASSPGVAGNTIYF
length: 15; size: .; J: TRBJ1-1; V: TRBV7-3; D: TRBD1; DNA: TGTGCCAGCAGCCTAGGACAGGGTTTCGGCACTGAAGCTTTCTTT; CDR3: CASSLGQGFGTEAFF
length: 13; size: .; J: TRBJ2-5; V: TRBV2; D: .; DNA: TGTGCCAGCAGTTACTCAAGCAGGGAGACCCAGTACTTC; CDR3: CASSYSSRETQYF
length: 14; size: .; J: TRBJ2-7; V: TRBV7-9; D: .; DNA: TGTGCCAGCAGCTCTGGGGGGGGCCGTTACGAGCAGTACTTC; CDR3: CASSSGGGRYEQYF
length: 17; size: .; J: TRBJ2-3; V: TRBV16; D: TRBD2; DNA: TGTGCCAGCAGCCAGCTTAAAGTCGGGAGGGCCGGAGATACGCAGTATTTT; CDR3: CASSQLKVGRAGDTQYF
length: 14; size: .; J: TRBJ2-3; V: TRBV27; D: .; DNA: TGTGCCAGCAGCTTTTGGGGGGGCACAGATACGCAGTATTTT; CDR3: CASSFWGGTDTQYF
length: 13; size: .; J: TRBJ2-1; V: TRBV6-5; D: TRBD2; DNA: TGTGCCAGCAGTCCGGGACTAGCTTATGAGCAGTTCTTC; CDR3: CASSPGLAYEQFF
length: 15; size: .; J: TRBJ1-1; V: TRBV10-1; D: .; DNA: TGCGCCAGCAGTGAAGTCGAGGGGTCGAACACTGAAGCTTTCTTT; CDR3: CASSEVEGSNTEAFF
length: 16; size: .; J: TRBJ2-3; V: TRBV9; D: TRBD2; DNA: TGTGCCAGCAGCTTCTTCCAGCGGGAACTTGCAGATACGCAGTATTTT; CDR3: CASSFFQRELADTQYF
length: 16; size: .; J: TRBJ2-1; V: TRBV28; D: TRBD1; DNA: TGTGCCAGCAGTTTATTGGGCCGGGGACAGGACGATGAGCAGTTCTTC; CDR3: CASSLLGRGQDDEQFF
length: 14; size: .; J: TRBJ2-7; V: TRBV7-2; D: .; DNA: TGTGCCAGCAGCTTAGAAATAGGAACCTACGAGCAGTACTTC; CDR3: CASSLEIGTYEQYF
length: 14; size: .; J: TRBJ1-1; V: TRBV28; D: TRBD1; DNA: TGTGCCAGCAGTTGGCAGGGGGACAACACTGAAGCTTTCTTT; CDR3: CASSWQGDNTEAFF
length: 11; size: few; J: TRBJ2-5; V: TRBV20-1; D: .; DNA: TGCAGTGCTAGAGAAGTAGAGACCCAGTACTTC; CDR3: CSAREVETQYF
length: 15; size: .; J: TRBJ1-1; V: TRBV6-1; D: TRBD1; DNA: TGTGCCAGCAGTGTGTACAGGGGAAAGGGCACTGAAGCTTTCTTT; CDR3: CASSVYRGKGTEAFF
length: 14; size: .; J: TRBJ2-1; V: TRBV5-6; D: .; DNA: TGTGCCAGCAGCTTGACGGTACCACGAGTTGAGCAGTTCTTC; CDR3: CASSLTVPRVEQFF
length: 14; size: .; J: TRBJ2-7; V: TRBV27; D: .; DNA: TGTGCCAGCAGTCCCTCCTGGGACGGTTACGAGCAGTACTTC; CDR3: CASSPSWDGYEQYF
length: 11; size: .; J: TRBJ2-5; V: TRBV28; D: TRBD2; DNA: TGTGCCAGCAGTGACATAGCGGGGGAATACTTC; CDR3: CASSDIAGEYF
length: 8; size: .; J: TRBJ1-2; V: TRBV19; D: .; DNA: TGTGCCTGGGTCGGCTACACCTTC; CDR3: CAWVGYTF
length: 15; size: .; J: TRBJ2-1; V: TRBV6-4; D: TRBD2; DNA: TGTGCCAGCAGTGTCGCGGGAGGGTTCTACAATGAGCAGTTCTTC; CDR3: CASSVAGGFYNEQFF
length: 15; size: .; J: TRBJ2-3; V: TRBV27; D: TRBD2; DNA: TGTGCCAGCAGTTTGCTGGGGGGGTTCGCAGATACGCAGTATTTT; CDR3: CASSLLGGFADTQYF
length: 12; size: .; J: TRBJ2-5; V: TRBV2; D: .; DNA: TGTGCCAGCAGGACACCTGGGGAGACCCAGTACTTC; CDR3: CASRTPGETQYF
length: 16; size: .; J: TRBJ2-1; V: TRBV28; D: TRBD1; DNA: TGTGCCAGCAGCCCAAACAGGGGGCTGGTATACAATGAGCAGTTCTTC; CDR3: CASSPNRGLVYNEQFF
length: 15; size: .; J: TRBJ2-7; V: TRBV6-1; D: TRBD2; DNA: TGTGCCAGCAGTGAACTTTCGGGAGGGCCTTACGAGCAGTACTTC; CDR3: CASSELSGGPYEQYF
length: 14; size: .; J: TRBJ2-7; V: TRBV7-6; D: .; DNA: TGTGCCAGCAGCTTAGGGCAGGGTTTGTATGAGCAGTACTTC; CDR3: CASSLGQGLYEQYF
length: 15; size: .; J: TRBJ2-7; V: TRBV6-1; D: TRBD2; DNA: TGTGCCAGCAGTGAAGTGTCTAGCGGGGCCTACGAGCAGTACTTC; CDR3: CASSEVSSGAYEQYF
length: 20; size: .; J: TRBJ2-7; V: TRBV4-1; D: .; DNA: TGCGCCAGCAGCCGTCAAGGTGGAGTCCCGAGGGGGAGGGCCGGGGACGAGCAGTACTTC; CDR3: CASSRQGGVPRGRAGDEQYF
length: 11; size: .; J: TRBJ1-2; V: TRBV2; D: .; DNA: TGTGCCAGCAGTCAACCTGGCGGCTACACCTTC; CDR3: CASSQPGGYTF
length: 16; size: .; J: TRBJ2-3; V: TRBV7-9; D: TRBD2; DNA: TGTGCCAGCAGCTCGACTAGCGGCCTGCGCACAGATACGCAGTATTTT; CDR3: CASSSTSGLRTDTQYF
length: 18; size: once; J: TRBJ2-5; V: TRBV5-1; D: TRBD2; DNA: TGCGCCAGCAGCTTGTACGTCCTTCGGGAGGGCAACCAAGAGACCCAGTACTTC; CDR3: CASSLYVLREGNQETQYF
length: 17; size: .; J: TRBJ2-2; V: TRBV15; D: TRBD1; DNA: TGTGCCACCAGCAGAGGGCCGGGACAGGGGGGCACCGGGGAGCTGTTTTTT; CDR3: CATSRGPGQGGTGELFF
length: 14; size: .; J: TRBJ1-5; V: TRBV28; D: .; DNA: TGTGCCAGCAGCATACAGGAGAGCAATCAGCCCCAGCATTTT; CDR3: CASSIQESNQPQHF
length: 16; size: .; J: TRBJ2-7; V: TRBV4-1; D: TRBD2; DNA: TGCGCCAGCAGCCAAGAATTGACTAGCGGTACCTACGAGCAGTACTTC; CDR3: CASSQELTSGTYEQYF
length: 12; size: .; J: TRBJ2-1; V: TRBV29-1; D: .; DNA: TGCAGCGTTGCCGGGATCGACAGTGAGCAGTTCTTC; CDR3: CSVAGIDSEQFF
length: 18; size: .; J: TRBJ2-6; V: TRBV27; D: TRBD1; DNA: TGTGCCAGCAGTGACCGGGACAGCTACGTTACTGGGGCCAACGTCCTGACTTTC; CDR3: CASSDRDSYVTGANVLTF
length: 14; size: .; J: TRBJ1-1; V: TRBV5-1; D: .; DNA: TGCGCCAGCAGCCAATTTGACTATATTGGTGAAGCTTTCTTT; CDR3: CASSQFDYIGEAFF
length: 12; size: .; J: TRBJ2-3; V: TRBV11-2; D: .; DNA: TGTGCCAGCAGCTTAGCTGCTGATACGCAGTATTTT; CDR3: CASSLAADTQYF
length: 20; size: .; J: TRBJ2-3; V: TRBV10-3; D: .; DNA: TGTGCCATCAGTGATGGGGGATTGGACACCCGGAGGGGGCACGCAGATACGCAGTATTTT; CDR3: CAISDGGLDTRRGHADTQYF
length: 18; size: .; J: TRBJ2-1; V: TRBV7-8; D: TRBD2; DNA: TGTGCCAGCAGCCTGGTACACCTGACTAGCGGGAGTTTCGATGAGCAGTTCTTC; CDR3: CASSLVHLTSGSFDEQFF
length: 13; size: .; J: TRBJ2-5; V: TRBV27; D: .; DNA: TGTGCCAGCAGTCGGGCGGGACAAGAGACCCAGTACTTC; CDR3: CASSRAGQETQYF
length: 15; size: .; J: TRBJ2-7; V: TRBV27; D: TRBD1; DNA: TGTGCCAGCAGAGTCGCAGGGGGTAGCTCCTACGAGCAGTACTTC; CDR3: CASRVAGGSSYEQYF
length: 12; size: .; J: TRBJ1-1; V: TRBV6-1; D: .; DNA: TGTGCCAGCAGTGACGATTTGCAGGGAGCTTTCTTT; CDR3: CASSDDLQGAFF
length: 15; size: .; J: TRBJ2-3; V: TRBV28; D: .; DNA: TGTGCCAGCAGTCAAACGGGACTTCTCACAGATACGCAGTATTTT; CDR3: CASSQTGLLTDTQYF
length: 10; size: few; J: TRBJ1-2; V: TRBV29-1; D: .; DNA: TGCAGCGTGGTACAGGGTGGCTACACCTTC; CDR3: CSVVQGGYTF
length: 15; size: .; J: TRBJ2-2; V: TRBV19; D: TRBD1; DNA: TGTGCCAGTAGGGACAGGGGCTCGAACACCGGGGAGCTGTTTTTT; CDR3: CASRDRGSNTGELFF
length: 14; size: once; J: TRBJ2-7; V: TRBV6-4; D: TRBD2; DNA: TGTGCCAGCAGTCAACTAGCGGGAGGGGGCGAGCAGTACTTC; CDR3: CASSQLAGGGEQYF
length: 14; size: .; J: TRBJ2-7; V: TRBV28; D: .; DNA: TGTGCCAGCAGTTTCGGGACAAGCTCCTACGAGCAGTACTTC; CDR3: CASSFGTSSYEQYF
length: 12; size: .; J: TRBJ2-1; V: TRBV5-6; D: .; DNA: TGTGCCAGCAGCTTGTATGAGGTTGAGCAGTTCTTC; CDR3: CASSLYEVEQFF